This TCR beta chain was observed in a study of blood T cell repertoires in COVID-19. For the study at large: Researchers got acute and convalescent COVID-19 samples from the United States, Italy and Spain. The analysed material was cDNA or gDNA that came from T cells, B-cell-depleted T cells, or PBMCs.

This clone was observed a single time. The length of the CDR3 is 13 residues. Germline CDR1 is SEHNR and CDR2 is FQNEAQ (reference sequence). Trimming stripped 5 bases from V and 5 bases from J, with 12 bases between. Original data processing: Estimation of nucleated cell counts was performed using reference gene primer amplification. Measured with immunoSEQ multiplex PCR; TCRdb has only the in-frame clones, and not every one. That table gives V, J and clone size, and the DNA gave D and trimming. The sample has about 52,000 clones; approximately 85% are singletons. Input material: peripheral blood. This sequence was found in a woman older than 75 with acute or convalescent COVID-19. The rearrangement uses TRBV7-9 and TRBJ2-5; D is perhaps TRBD1 (5 bases). CDR3 DNA sequence: TGTGCCAGCAGCAGAATAGCAGGGGAGACCCAGTACTTC. Encoded protein: CASSRIAGETQYF.